Following are 29 T cell receptor beta chains from one sample sequenced in a study of patients and donors after allogeneic stem cell transplantation. TCRdb processed the RT-PCR reads anew with MiXCR; each CDR3 protein has one entry. Of approximately 88,000 distinct CDR3 sequences listed, 4% to 5% are singletons. The sample was blood, either unsorted or a sorted T cell fraction (not recorded which). The receptor set was obtained from a human donor who was either an allogeneic HSCT recipient or a stem cell or donor lymphocyte infusion donor (not recorded which). It is not recorded whose cells these are; they may come from a transplant donor.

This clonotype came up many times. The V gene is TRBV9, the J gene TRBJ2-1, with 7 bases aligning to TRBD2. From germline, CDR1 is SGDLS and CDR2 YYNGEE. V lost 3 bases, J lost 6 bases, and 6 bases stayed unmatched. The CDR3 is 14 amino acids. CDR3 DNA: TGTGCCAGCAGCGCCTCGGGGACTATCAATGAGCAGTTCTTC. It translates to CASSASGTINEQFF.

This clonotype was seen a few times. The J gene is TRBJ2-5, the V gene TRBV3-1; 8 bases match TRBD2. This CDR3 is built from 16 residues. CDR1 and CDR2 from the germline V gene are LGHDT and YNNKEL (reference sequence). The trim removed 4 bases at V and 7 bases at J, leaving 14 bases unmatched. The CDR3 spells CASSPKRERGSRTQYF. Here the CDR3 DNA reads TGTGCCAGCAGCCCAAAGCGGGAGAGGGGGTCTCGGACCCAGTACTTC.

This clonotype was observed at least ten times. This sequence joins TRBV20-1 and TRBJ1-2; 7 nucleotides line up with TRBD1. CDR3 length equals 14 residues. Germline CDR1 and CDR2: DFQATT and SNEGSKA (reference sequence). J gave up 1 base and V 2 bases, and 4 bases lay outside the gene matches. The CDR3 sequence: CSARQGGHNYGYTF. The DNA of the CDR3 is TGCAGTGCTAGACAGGGGGGCCATAACTATGGCTACACCTTC.

This clonotype was counted at least ten times. The chain has TRBV4-1 and TRBJ2-3, with D possibly called TRBD1 or TRBD2 (5 bases each). Trimming shortened V by 4 bases and J by 3 bases, and 17 bases separated the two germline ends. Germline values: CDR1 MGHRA, CDR2 YSYEKL. The CDR3 runs 16 residues. CDR3 nucleotide sequence: TGCGCCAGCAGCCTTCCCCCGGGACCGAATACAGATACGCAGTATTTT. Protein: CASSLPPGPNTDTQYF.

The V call is TRBV5-1, the J call TRBJ1-6; the D is unclear. The CDR3 has 16 amino acids. Between the trimmed V and J ends, which lost 2 bases and 1 base, there was a span of 10 bases. Germline V gene lookup returns CDR1 SGHRS and CDR2 YFSETQ. CDR3 loop: CASSFGVTSYNSPLHF. The CDR3 DNA reads as TGCGCCAGCAGCTTTGGGGTGACGTCCTATAATTCACCCCTCCACTTT.

This clonotype appeared many times. CDR3 sequence: CASSPPSGAGELFF. The CDR3 DNA follows: TGTGCCAGCAGTCCTCCCTCCGGGGCCGGGGAGCTGTTTTTT. The J gene is TRBJ2-2, the V gene TRBV28; tentatively, D is TRBD2 (5 bases). V gave up 5 bases and J gave up 6 bases, with 13 bases separating them. CDR3 length equals 14 residues. CDR1 MDHEN and CDR2 SYDVKM come from the germline V gene.

There are many counts of this clonotype. The chain combines TRBV6-5 with TRBJ1-1; 7 nucleotides align to TRBD1. Germline assignment: CDR1 MNHEY and CDR2 SVGAGI. The CDR3 totals 13 residues. Trimming at V came to 4 bases and at J to 5 bases, leaving 4 bases not matched to a gene. In DNA form, the CDR3 reads TGTGCCAGCAGTTTTCAGGGGGGGACTGAAGCTTTCTTT. It encodes CASSFQGGTEAFF.

This clonotype was seen at least ten times. The genes are TRBV11-2 and TRBJ2-1, with D maybe TRBD2 (5 bases). The CDR3 runs 14 residues. CDR1 is SGHAT and CDR2 is FQNNGV in the germline V gene. V was pared by 8 bases and J by 3 bases, with 14 bases between. CDR3 sequence: CASQRRMSYNEQFF. The DNA for the CDR3 is TGTGCCAGCCAGCGGCGGATGAGCTACAATGAGCAGTTCTTC.

This clonotype showed up just a few times. CDR3 in amino acids: CAISRAGGSQQETQYF. DNA of the CDR3: TGTGCCATCAGCAGGGCTGGGGGCTCCCAACAAGAGACCCAGTACTTC. The chain has TRBV10-3 and TRBJ2-5; D perhaps matches TRBD1 (6 bases). The CDR3 totals 16 residues. Germline V gives CDR1 ENHRY, CDR2 SYGVKD. V lost 6 bases, J lost 2 bases, and 19 bases lay in between.

This clonotype was found a few times. The rearrangement joins TRBV5-1 to TRBJ2-5, with 7 bases fitting TRBD1. The V gene end was trimmed by 4 bases and the J gene end by 0 bases; junction bases not matched to a gene: 9. Germline V gene data show CDR1 as SGHRS and CDR2 as YFSETQ. This CDR3 is 16 amino acids long. The CDR3 region is CASSPRGGTNQETQYF. The CDR3 DNA reads TGCGCCAGCAGCCCCCGAGGGGGCACCAACCAAGAGACCCAGTACTTC.

This clonotype appeared many times. The chain employs TRBV20-1 and TRBJ2-1, with TRBD2 matching 14 bases. The CDR3 covers 17 residues. CDR1 is DFQATT, CDR2 SNEGSKA, per germline (reference sequence). V dropped 6 bases and J dropped 2; count of bases not matched to a gene: 9. The CDR3 DNA sequence: TGCAGTGCCAGACCACGACTAGCGGGAGGGACCTACAATGAGCAGTTCTTC. Its translation: CSARPRLAGGTYNEQFF.

This clonotype was seen at least ten times. The chain has TRBV6-5 and TRBJ1-3; TRBD1 matches 9 bases. The CDR3 loop spans 18 amino acids. Germline V gives CDR1 MNHEY, CDR2 SVGAGI. Germline trimming cut 2 bases from V and 4 bases from J; bases unmatched to any gene: 12. Written as DNA, the CDR3 is TGTGCCAGCAGTTACACCTCCGGGACAGGGACGGTCGGAAACACCATATATTTT. Amino acids: CASSYTSGTGTVGNTIYF.

This clonotype occurred a few times. V usage is TRBV5-5 and J usage is TRBJ2-7; D is perhaps TRBD1 or TRBD2 (5 bases each). The CDR3 has 15 amino acids. Trimming stripped 0 bases from V and 2 bases from J, with 12 bases between. The germline V gene encodes CDR1 SGHKS and CDR2 YYEKEE (reference sequence). The CDR3 protein is CASSLARGSPYEQYF. CDR3 bases: TGTGCCAGCAGCTTGGCCCGGGGCAGCCCCTACGAGCAGTACTTC.

The chain has TRBV27 and TRBJ1-4; D not resolved. V lost 3 bases and J 0 bases, leaving 8 bases between the germline ends. Germline CDR1 is MNHEY and CDR2 is SMNVEV (reference sequence). The CDR3 has 15 amino acids. CDR3 residues: CASSFAGATNEKLFF. CDR3 DNA sequence: TGTGCCAGCAGTTTTGCGGGTGCAACTAATGAAAAACTGTTTTTT.

This rearrangement joins TRBV11-2 to TRBJ2-5; D is possibly TRBD2 (7 bases). This CDR3 spans 16 amino acids. Germline lookup yields CDR1 SGHAT and CDR2 FQNNGV. V lost 4 bases to trimming and J lost 5 bases, with 20 bases between them. CDR3 region: CASSSILGGRRETQYF. In DNA form, the CDR3 reads TGTGCCAGCAGCTCGATATTGGGGGGGCGCAGGGAGACCCAGTACTTC.

This clonotype was recorded many times. CDR3 residues: CASSSERGDTDTQYF. For the CDR3, the DNA is TGCGCCAGCAGCTCCGAGCGGGGTGACACAGATACGCAGTATTTT. The chain is built from TRBV5-1 and TRBJ2-3; TRBD2 matches at 7 bases. Germline V gene sequence: CDR1 SGHRS, CDR2 YFSETQ. Germline trimming cut 3 bases from V and 2 bases from J; bases unmatched to any gene: 6. The CDR3 totals 15 residues.

There are a few counts of this clonotype. V gene TRBV6-1 combines with J gene TRBJ2-1; a possible D gene is TRBD1 (6 bases). V gave up 5 bases and J gave up 0 bases, with 23 bases separating them. The CDR3 sequence is 19 residues long. Germline V gives CDR1 MNHNS, CDR2 SASEGT. The CDR3 here is CASSRQDRIMRSSYNEQFF. The CDR3 nucleotides are TGTGCCAGCAGTCGACAGGATAGGATAATGAGGAGCTCCTACAATGAGCAGTTCTTC.

This clonotype occurred a few times. The CDR3 loop reads CASSQDRGGDGINEQFF. The CDR3 region has the DNA TGCGCCAGCAGCCAAGATCGGGGGGGTGATGGGATCAATGAGCAGTTCTTC. The chain employs TRBV4-1 and TRBJ2-1, with TRBD2 matching over 8 bases. The CDR3 extends over 17 amino acids. From germline, CDR1 is MGHRA and CDR2 YSYEKL. Unmatched junction bases numbered 10, after V lost 0 bases and J lost 6 bases.

This clonotype came up many times. This chain links TRBV5-6 with TRBJ2-3; possible D gene TRBD2, 5 bases. Trimming took 2 bases from V and 3 from J, leaving 13 bases between them. Germline V gene data show CDR1 as SGHDT and CDR2 as YYEEEE. This CDR3 has 15 residues. CDR3 coding DNA: TGTGCCAGCAGCTTACGGACTGTGGGAACAGATACGCAGTATTTT. Its protein is CASSLRTVGTDTQYF.

This clonotype was found many times. The gene calls are TRBV27 and TRBJ2-1; 8 bases are a match to TRBD2. With 5 bases clipped from V and 3 bases from J, the junction kept 6 bases outside the gene matches. The CDR3 consists of 15 residues. Germline V gene lookup returns CDR1 MNHEY and CDR2 SMNVEV (reference sequence). The CDR3 nucleotides are TGTGCCAGCAGTGGTCTAGCGGGTAGCTACAATGAGCAGTTCTTC. Translated: CASSGLAGSYNEQFF.

This clonotype was counted many times. V and J are TRBV5-6 and TRBJ2-3; 8 positions agree with TRBD1. The CDR3 covers 16 residues. CDR1 and CDR2 (germline): SGHDT, YYEEEE. After removal of 2 bases from V and 6 bases from J, the junction contained 11 bases not matched to a gene. CDR3 in DNA: TGTGCCAGCAGCTTCAAGGACAGGGCCGACGTGGATACGCAGTATTTT. Translation gives CASSFKDRADVDTQYF.

This clonotype was picked up many times. The chain has TRBV6-1 and TRBJ2-7, with no clear D. V gave up 6 bases and J gave up 7 bases, with 13 bases separating them. Per germline, CDR1 MNHNS and CDR2 SASEGT. This CDR3 spans 12 amino acids. In DNA form, the CDR3 reads TGTGCCAGCAGCTCACCGACGCGGGAGCAGTACTTC. Residues: CASSSPTREQYF.

This clonotype was seen more than once but under ten times. The CDR3 region is CASSSTPGLAGKDTQYF. The CDR3 region has the DNA TGTGCCAGCAGCTCGACCCCGGGACTAGCGGGGAAAGATACGCAGTATTTT. The chain is built from TRBV7-2 and TRBJ2-3; 13 nucleotides align to TRBD2. CDR3 length: 17 residues. Germline CDR1 SGHTA, CDR2 FQGNSA. The V gene end was trimmed by 4 bases and the J gene end by 5 bases; junction bases not matched to a gene: 9.

This clonotype was observed many times. This sequence joins TRBV9 and TRBJ2-5, with D tentatively TRBD2 (6 bases). The length of the CDR3 is 15 residues. V was cut by 0 bases and J by 5 bases, with 14 bases left in between. Germline CDR1 SGDLS, CDR2 YYNGEE. CDR3 loop: CASSVVPSARETQYF. For the CDR3, the DNA is TGTGCCAGCAGCGTAGTGCCTAGCGCGCGGGAGACCCAGTACTTC.

This clonotype was observed a few times. The chain couples TRBV11-3 to TRBJ2-3; 11 bases map to TRBD2. The germline V gene encodes CDR1 SGHNT and CDR2 YENEEA. The CDR3 contains 14 residues. With 5 bases clipped from V and 6 bases from J, the junction kept 4 bases outside the gene matches. The CDR3: CASSHGTSGDTQYF. The CDR3 DNA reads TGTGCCAGCAGCCATGGGACTAGCGGTGATACGCAGTATTTT.

The V and J genes are TRBV2 and TRBJ2-5; tentatively, D is TRBD1 or TRBD2 (5 bases each). CDR1 is SNHLY, CDR2 FYNNEI, per germline. Trimming removed 2 bases at V and 3 bases at J, with 13 bases between. The CDR3 consists of 15 residues. The CDR3 DNA reads as TGTGCCAGCAGTGAAAGGTGGGGGACGGAAGAGACCCAGTACTTC. Translation: CASSERWGTEETQYF.

This clonotype was seen many times. V is TRBV3-1 and J is TRBJ1-1; possible D gene TRBD1, 5 bases. This CDR3 has 13 amino acids. Germline V gene lookup returns CDR1 LGHDT and CDR2 YNNKEL (reference sequence). Between the trimmed V and J ends, which lost 1 base and 11 bases, there was a span of 14 bases. Here the CDR3 reads CASSQGPGEGAFF. CDR3 sequence (DNA): TGTGCCAGCAGCCAAGGGCCCGGAGAGGGGGCTTTCTTT.

This clonotype occurred once. The chain couples TRBV30 to TRBJ1-2, with a weak D call TRBD1 (5 bases). Germline CDR1 GTSNPN, CDR2 SVGIG (reference sequence). This CDR3 is built from 14 residues. V lost 1 base and J lost 4, with 13 bases in between. DNA of the CDR3: TGTGCCTGGAGTGCGCAGGGAAGATTCTATGGCTACACCTTC. It specifies CAWSAQGRFYGYTF.

Worth noting for this clonotype: A much larger clone sits a single nucleotide away, making a read error possible. This chain joins TRBV18 and TRBJ1-3; D is unresolved. V was shortened by 7 bases and J by 6 bases, with 19 bases between the two germline ends. The V gene's germline CDR1 is KGHSH and CDR2 LQKENI. The CDR3 covers 15 residues. The CDR3 sequence: CASLPFFGDLNTIYF. DNA of the CDR3: TGTGCCAGCTTACCGTTCTTTGGGGATCTAAACACCATATATTTT.